This TCR beta chain was retrieved from a study of T cells in Graves' hyperthyroidism and ophthalmopathy (dated by TCRdb to about 2019). For context, the study as a whole: Peripheral blood was sampled at the time of initial diagnosis, prior to any treatment. Once sampling was done, hyperthyroidism patients were given methimazole at a starting dose of 30 mg daily, whereas ophthalmopathy patients were given high-dose intravenous methylprednisolone. The roughly 100 discovery patients were randomly split 7:3 into training and test sets. Prospective prediction of ophthalmopathy was tested in an independent validation cohort consisting of 18 to 20 hyperthyroidism patients and more than 15 patients who later progressed to ophthalmopathy. In about six Graves' hyperthyroidism patients, the study also compared T-cell repertoires from thyroid tissue with T-cell repertoires from blood. TCR Vbeta CDR3 sequencing of 120 to 150 peripheral blood samples (around 45 ophthalmopathy, approximately 80 hyperthyroidism and roughly 17 progressor patients) is reported in the paper. To identify distinguishing TCR V-J signatures, a discovery cohort of 95 to 100 patients was used, comprising 40 to 45 with Graves' ophthalmopathy and under 60 with stable Graves' hyperthyroidism.

Stable Graves' hyperthyroidism was defined as no progression to ophthalmopathy during 18 months of follow-up. Hyperthyroidism patients were newly diagnosed, had a disease duration of under 2 months, and were aged 18 to 65 years. Any patient with an uncontrolled infection, another autoimmune disease, pregnancy or lactation was excluded. Diagnoses were based on clinical symptoms, serum thyroxine and TRAb, thyroid ultrasound and orbital computed tomography. PBMCs were separated from roughly 10 ml of fresh peripheral blood using Ficoll-Paque density gradient centrifugation. Total RNA was extracted with Trizol reagent, and quality was checked on an Agilent 2100 Bioanalyzer. Results the study describes overall, beyond this receptor: Ophthalmopathy was separated from stable hyperthyroidism by a 13 V-J signature model, with 85% to 90% sensitivity and around 81% specificity obtained in cross-validation and 80%/75% obtained in testing. Most expanded thyroid clonotypes (frequency above 0.001) were also detected in blood, suggesting blood repertoires may reflect thyroid immune responses. In validation, the model predicted progression to ophthalmopathy a median of about 6.5 months before onset, with roughly 71% sensitivity and 72.22% specificity. Sample size was not statistically predetermined, and investigators were not blinded to group allocation.

Ends trimmed: V by 1 base, J by 1 base; bases unmatched to a gene: 5. Per the germline V gene, SNHLY is the CDR1 and FYNNEI is the CDR2. Counted from cysteine to phenylalanine, this CDR3 has 16 amino acids. Only CDR3 DNA is held: 48 bases, read in frame from base 1. The TCR beta CDR3 regions were amplified from RNA transcripts. The first round of RT-PCR for the TCR CDR3 was performed with the HTBI primer set and the Qiagen OneStep RT-PCR kit. A second multiplex PCR round built the libraries, followed by size selection and purification. Libraries were sequenced paired-end with 100 bp reads on an Illumina HiSeq2000. The paper's data handling went like this. SOAPnuke was used to process the raw data, throwing out any read that contained adapters or uncalled bases, had a mean Phred below 15, or lacked an exact constant-primer or identifier match. COPE v1.2.5 was used to merge the high-quality paired reads, and each unique nucleotide sequence was defined as a clonotype. MiTCR v1.1 was used to align clonotypes to the IMGT TRBV, TRBD and TRBJ reference segments. Analysis was restricted to V-J combinations with a frequency above 0.0001, which covered 99.2% of repertoires. A TCS score was defined as the ratio between F50 (clonal expansion) and ExV (chaos), using BLOSUM62-based TCRdist between CDR3 peptides within each V-J. Welch's t-statistics and random forest reduced around 550 V-J features to about 12, which were used in a naive Bayes classifier (R e1071). Thyroid-blood repertoire similarity was quantified with the Morisita-Horn index. The public reads were quality trimmed at Q25 with fastp and then assembled into clones with MiXCR by TCRdb, keeping productive beta chains. Records with the same CDR3 protein are collapsed into one entry carrying the most frequent genes and DNA. None of the V and J calls come from the authors' own analysis; TCRdb made them. This sample holds roughly 100,000 distinct CDR3 sequences; about 45% were observed only once. Of the sample, roughly 24% is held by the ten largest clones.

Comments on this clonotype: There is no known antigen for this receptor. A clone one base away is much larger, so this may be a read error.

What was sequenced was blood. This clonotype was sampled from a man in his forties with Graves' hyperthyroidism. The chain couples TRBV2 to TRBJ2-3; 7 of the junction bases match TRBD1. CDR3 reads: CASSEGGTEGTDTQYF. In nucleotides, the sequence is TGTGCCAGCAGTGAAGGTGGGACAGAGGGCACAGATACGCAGTATTTT. With the portions outside the CDR3 filled from the reference TRBV2 and TRBJ2-3 genes, the complete variable region becomes EPEVTQTPSHQVTQMGQEVILRCVPISNHLYFYWYRQILGQKVEFLVSFYNNEISEKSEIFDDQFSVERPDGSNFTLKIRSTKLEDSAMYFCASSEGGTEGTDTQYFGPGTRLTVL.